A single sample gave rise to the 8 T cell receptor beta chains below, sequenced in a study of T cell responses to AZD1222 COVID-19 vaccine. Method: immunoSEQ multiplex PCR; TCRdb's copy keeps in-frame clones and lacks some. Here the sample spans 92,000 or so clones, 89% being singletons. Sequenced material: peripheral blood, taken on day 0 of AZD1222 vaccination. These receptors were collected from an adult in good health.

The J gene is TRBJ1-5, the V gene TRBV2; D might be TRBD1 (6 bases). V was clipped by 6 bases and J by 0 bases, with 9 bases between them. The CDR3 covers 14 residues. Germline loops: CDR1 SNHLY, CDR2 FYNNEI. This CDR3 reads CASRDSFSNQPQHF. CDR3 coding DNA: TGTGCCAGCAGGGACAGCTTTAGCAATCAGCCCCAGCATTTT.

This sequence joins TRBV5-4 and TRBJ1-2, with D perhaps matching TRBD1 (5 bases). The CDR3 runs to 13 residues. V was trimmed by 1 base and J by 4 bases, leaving 8 bases between them. Germline CDR1 reads SGHNT; CDR2 reads YYREEE (reference sequence). DNA of the CDR3: TGTGCCAGCAGCTTGCAGGGACCCTATGGCTACACCTTC. Amino acids: CASSLQGPYGYTF.

The V gene is TRBV5-6, the J gene TRBJ1-2; 8 nucleotides line up with TRBD1. The CDR3 totals 14 residues. Germline CDR1 SGHDT, CDR2 YYEEEE. V gave up 8 bases and J gave up 8 bases; unmatched junction bases: 14. CDR3 region: CASAILQGVAGYTF. CDR3 nucleotides: TGTGCCAGTGCGATATTACAGGGGGTAGCGGGCTACACCTTC.

The chain recombines TRBV19 with TRBJ1-5; D might be TRBD1 (6 bases). Between the trimmed V and J ends, which lost 5 bases and 4 bases, there was a span of 18 bases. The CDR3 extends over 16 amino acids. The germline gives CDR1 LNHDA, CDR2 SQIVND (reference sequence). CDR3 protein: CASSLGRQAINQPQHF. The DNA for the CDR3 is TGTGCCAGTAGTCTTGGAAGACAGGCGATAAATCAGCCCCAGCATTTT. The full variable domain, completed using reference TRBV19 and TRBJ1-5, is DGGITQSPKYLFRKEGQNVTLSCEQNLNHDAMYWYRQDPGQGLRLIYYSQIVNDFQKGDIAEGYSVSREKKESFPLTVTSAQKNPTAFYLCASSLGRQAINQPQHFGDGTRLSIL.

The chain recombines TRBV28 with TRBJ1-6; D not resolved. The CDR3 covers 16 residues. Germline V gene lookup returns CDR1 MDHEN and CDR2 SYDVKM. V was clipped by 5 bases and J by 10 bases, with 21 bases between them. The CDR3 is CASSPSRGRIESPLHF. The CDR3, as DNA: TGTGCCAGCAGTCCCTCCCGAGGGCGGATTGAATCACCCCTCCACTTT.

The chain recombines TRBV7-2 with TRBJ1-1; D not certain. Deletions cut 5 bases from V and 8 bases from J, with 9 bases between. This CDR3 is built from 11 residues. CDR1 and CDR2 (germline): SGHTA, FQGNSA. The CDR3 nucleotides are TGTGCCAGCAGCCTAGTGAGGGAAGCTTTCTTT. Translation: CASSLVREAFF. Using reference TRBV7-2 and TRBJ1-1 for the parts outside the CDR3, the full variable domain is GAGVSQSPSNKVTEKGKDVELRCDPISGHTALYWYRQSLGQGLEFLIYFQGNSAPDKSGLPSDRFSAERTGGSVSTLTIQRTQQEDSAVYLCASSLVREAFFGQGTRLTVV.

The chain is built from TRBV15 and TRBJ2-2, with a weak D call TRBD1 (5 bases). CDR3 length: 15 residues. V lost 3 bases and J 13 bases, leaving 21 bases between the germline ends. Germline V gene data show CDR1 as LNHNV and CDR2 as YYDKDF (reference sequence). The chain's CDR3 is CATSRAGIPTARLFF. As DNA, the CDR3 is TGTGCCACCAGCAGGGCAGGGATTCCGACGGCGCGGCTGTTTTTT.

The chain couples TRBV6-2 or TRBV6-3 to TRBJ2-7; D gene uncertain. Between the trimmed V and J ends, which lost 0 bases and 2 bases, there was a span of 14 bases. CDR3 size: 16 residues. The germline CDR1 and CDR2 sequences are MNHEY and SVGEGT. The CDR3 DNA sequence: TGTGCCAGCAGTTACTCGCATTTCCTAGGAGCCTACGAGCAGTACTTC. It codes for CASSYSHFLGAYEQYF.